What follows describes a single TCR beta chain. These data come from a study of control samples from healthy donors and cancer patients. Generated by immunoSEQ multiplex PCR, the TCRdb table keeps only in-frame clones and is missing some. The sample includes 200,000 to 250,000 clones, 85% to 95% of them seen just once. Germline-derived CDR1 and CDR2 are KGHSH and LQKENI. The V and J ends lost 3 bases and 8 bases, in that order; junction bases with no gene match: 4. The CDR3 is 13 amino acids. Sequencing used blood. The sequence was obtained from a man in his fifties or sixties in good health. The rearrangement uses TRBV18 and TRBJ2-1; 7 nucleotides align to TRBD2. In nucleotides, the CDR3 is TGTGCCAGCTCACCGGGAGGGTATGATGAGCAGTTCTTC. Its protein is CASSPGGYDEQFF. The variable domain in full, completed from reference TRBV18 and TRBJ2-1, reads NAGVMQNPRHLVRRRGQEARLRCSPMKGHSHVYWYRQLPEEGLKFMVYLQKENIIDESGMPKERFSAEFPKEGPSILRIQQVVRGDSAAYFCASSPGGYDEQFFGPGTRLTVL.